This is a list of T cell receptor beta chains from one sample in a study of CD4+ T cells in melanoma. Assay used: immunoSEQ multiplex PCR; TCRdb lists only in-frame clones, some missing. The profile shows more than 90,000 clones, 92% of them singletons. The sample was peripheral blood. The receptors shown here come from a human donor with melanoma. CDR3s include the opening cysteine and the closing phenylalanine or tryptophan. The D gene is left open where the match is weak. The listing skips clone size in some rows; elsewhere it reads once, few, many or a size class.

abundance: -; v_gene: TRBV6-5; d_gene: -; len: 16; j_gene: TRBJ2-2; CDR3nt: TGTGCCAGCAGTTACTCGATGGCAGGGGCCAACGGGGAGCTGTTTTTT; CDR3aa: CASSYSMAGANGELFF
abundance: -; v_gene: TRBV5-1; d_gene: -; len: 23; j_gene: TRBJ1-1; CDR3nt: TGCGCCAGCAGCTTGTTCCCCGGGGTAAAGGGTAAAGGAGAAGGTCAGGGGAACACTGAAGCTTTCTTT; CDR3aa: CASSLFPGVKGKGEGQGNTEAFF
abundance: -; v_gene: TRBV27; d_gene: -; len: 17; j_gene: TRBJ2-3; CDR3nt: TGTGCCAGCAGCCGCTGGCAGGGAAAGGCACCCACAGATACGCAGTATTTT; CDR3aa: CASSRWQGKAPTDTQYF
abundance: -; v_gene: TRBV5-5; d_gene: -; len: 15; j_gene: TRBJ1-1; CDR3nt: TGTGCCAGCAGCCCCTTAGGGGGGGTGAGCACTGAAGCTTTCTTT; CDR3aa: CASSPLGGVSTEAFF
abundance: -; v_gene: TRBV5-8; d_gene: -; len: 14; j_gene: TRBJ1-1; CDR3nt: TGTGCCAGCAGCTTGGAACCCGCAGTCACTGAAGCTTTCTTT; CDR3aa: CASSLEPAVTEAFF
abundance: -; v_gene: TRBV2; d_gene: -; len: 11; j_gene: TRBJ1-4; CDR3nt: TGTGCCAGTTCCGGCACGGGGCAACTGTTTTTT; CDR3aa: CASSGTGQLFF
abundance: -; v_gene: TRBV7-2; d_gene: TRBD1; len: 19; j_gene: TRBJ2-3; CDR3nt: TGTGCCAGCAGCTTAGTTAGGATCGGGACAGGGGCGGCTGGGGATACGCAGTATTTT; CDR3aa: CASSLVRIGTGAAGDTQYF
abundance: -; v_gene: TRBV18; d_gene: TRBD2; len: 16; j_gene: TRBJ2-1; CDR3nt: TGTGCCAGCTCACGCTTAGCGGGAGTAGCCTACAATGAGCAGTTCTTC; CDR3aa: CASSRLAGVAYNEQFF
abundance: once; v_gene: TRBV19; d_gene: -; len: 11; j_gene: TRBJ2-5; CDR3nt: TGTGCCAGTAGTATGGGGGGGACCCAGTACTTC; CDR3aa: CASSMGGTQYF
abundance: -; v_gene: TRBV28; d_gene: -; len: 16; j_gene: TRBJ2-1; CDR3nt: TGTGCCAGCAGTTTGTTAGGGGGGAGGGCCTACAATGAGCAGTTCTTC; CDR3aa: CASSLLGGRAYNEQFF
abundance: -; v_gene: TRBV7-2; d_gene: -; len: 13; j_gene: TRBJ2-3; CDR3nt: TGTGCCAGCAGCTTAGTCCACACAGATACGCAGTATTTT; CDR3aa: CASSLVHTDTQYF
abundance: once; v_gene: TRBV4-2; d_gene: -; len: 14; j_gene: TRBJ2-1; CDR3nt: TGTGCCAGCAGCCAAGCTCTCCAAGGGCTTGAGCAGTTCTTC; CDR3aa: CASSQALQGLEQFF
abundance: -; v_gene: TRBV7-2; d_gene: -; len: 13; j_gene: TRBJ1-5; CDR3nt: TGTGCCAGCAGCACGAGGGGGGACCAGCCCCAGCATTTT; CDR3aa: CASSTRGDQPQHF
abundance: -; v_gene: TRBV7-9; d_gene: TRBD2; len: 16; j_gene: TRBJ2-5; CDR3nt: TGTGCCAGCAGCTCTTTGGGACTAGCGGGGTTGGAGACCCAGTACTTC; CDR3aa: CASSSLGLAGLETQYF
abundance: -; v_gene: TRBV5-1; d_gene: -; len: 15; j_gene: TRBJ1-2; CDR3nt: TGCGCCAGCACCCTGGAACGGGGCGCTCCCTATGGCTACACCTTC; CDR3aa: CASTLERGAPYGYTF
abundance: -; v_gene: TRBV5-1; d_gene: TRBD2; len: 16; j_gene: TRBJ2-5; CDR3nt: TGCGCCAGCAGCTTGGGGGTACTAGCGGGAGAAGAGACCCAGTACTTC; CDR3aa: CASSLGVLAGEETQYF
abundance: -; v_gene: TRBV6-6; d_gene: -; len: 14; j_gene: TRBJ1-3; CDR3nt: TGTGCCAGCAGTTATGAGGCCACTGGAAACACCATATATTTT; CDR3aa: CASSYEATGNTIYF
abundance: -; v_gene: TRBV7-3; d_gene: TRBD2; len: 13; j_gene: TRBJ2-1; CDR3nt: TGTGCCAGCAGCTTAACCGGGACTAGCGGGGTGTTCTTC; CDR3aa: CASSLTGTSGVFF
abundance: few; v_gene: TRBV5-1; d_gene: -; len: 14; j_gene: TRBJ1-4; CDR3nt: TGCGCCAGCAGCGGGGGGTCGGGGAATGAAAAACTGTTTTTT; CDR3aa: CASSGGSGNEKLFF
abundance: -; v_gene: TRBV6-5; d_gene: TRBD2; len: 14; j_gene: TRBJ2-4; CDR3nt: TGTGCCAGCTCGAGTGTAGTCGGGGGGAACATTCAGTACTTC; CDR3aa: CASSSVVGGNIQYF
abundance: -; v_gene: TRBV9; d_gene: -; len: 14; j_gene: TRBJ2-4; CDR3nt: TGTGCCAGCAGCGACGGACGGGCCAAAAACATTCAGTACTTC; CDR3aa: CASSDGRAKNIQYF
abundance: few; v_gene: TRBV9; d_gene: -; len: 15; j_gene: TRBJ1-5; CDR3nt: TGTGCCAGCAGCCGATCAGACAGTAGCAATCAGCCCCAGCATTTT; CDR3aa: CASSRSDSSNQPQHF
abundance: -; v_gene: TRBV14; d_gene: -; len: 15; j_gene: TRBJ2-5; CDR3nt: TGTGCCAGCAGCCCCGGGACATGGTACCAAGAGACCCAGTACTTC; CDR3aa: CASSPGTWYQETQYF
abundance: -; v_gene: TRBV30; d_gene: -; len: 15; j_gene: TRBJ2-6; CDR3nt: TGTGCCTGGAGTATCGGGTGGGGGGGGGCCAACGTCCTGACTTTC; CDR3aa: CAWSIGWGGANVLTF
abundance: -; v_gene: TRBV5-6; d_gene: TRBD2; len: 16; j_gene: TRBJ2-3; CDR3nt: TGTGCCAGCAGCTTAGGCTTCGGGAGGGGCACAGATACGCAGTATTTT; CDR3aa: CASSLGFGRGTDTQYF
abundance: -; v_gene: TRBV19; d_gene: -; len: 14; j_gene: TRBJ1-4; CDR3nt: TGTGCCAGTAGTATGAGGCAGGGCAGGGAAAAACTGTTTTTT; CDR3aa: CASSMRQGREKLFF
abundance: -; v_gene: TRBV30; d_gene: -; len: 14; j_gene: TRBJ2-7; CDR3nt: TGTGCCTGGAATCCGGGACTTGTAACCTACGAGCAGTACTTC; CDR3aa: CAWNPGLVTYEQYF
abundance: -; v_gene: TRBV5-4; d_gene: -; len: 14; j_gene: TRBJ2-7; CDR3nt: TGTGCCAGCAGCCCCGGCGGTGGATGGGTCGAGCAGTACTTC; CDR3aa: CASSPGGGWVEQYF
abundance: -; v_gene: TRBV18; d_gene: -; len: 16; j_gene: TRBJ2-1; CDR3nt: TGTGCCAGCTCACCACAGTCCCCGGGTATGACGAATGAGCAGTTCTTC; CDR3aa: CASSPQSPGMTNEQFF
abundance: -; v_gene: TRBV4-3; d_gene: -; len: 16; j_gene: TRBJ2-2; CDR3nt: TGCGCCAGCAGCCAAGATAGGAATCCCCGCACCGGGGAGCTGTTTTTT; CDR3aa: CASSQDRNPRTGELFF
abundance: -; v_gene: TRBV19; d_gene: TRBD1; len: 15; j_gene: TRBJ2-2; CDR3nt: TGTGCCAGTAGTACCGGGACAGGGGTTCCCGGGGAGCTGTTTTTT; CDR3aa: CASSTGTGVPGELFF
abundance: -; v_gene: TRBV5-1; d_gene: -; len: 15; j_gene: TRBJ1-5; CDR3nt: TGCGCCAGCAGCTTGGTAGGGGGGAATAATCAGCCCCAGCATTTT; CDR3aa: CASSLVGGNNQPQHF
abundance: -; v_gene: TRBV28; d_gene: -; len: 13; j_gene: TRBJ1-1; CDR3nt: TGTGCCAGCATACCCAATGCTCATACGGAAGCTTTCTTT; CDR3aa: CASIPNAHTEAFF
abundance: -; v_gene: TRBV28; d_gene: -; len: 15; j_gene: TRBJ1-2; CDR3nt: TGTGCCAGCAGTTTCTCACAGGGAATCTTCTATGGCTACACCTTC; CDR3aa: CASSFSQGIFYGYTF
abundance: -; v_gene: TRBV6-4; d_gene: -; len: 14; j_gene: TRBJ2-2; CDR3nt: TGTGCCAGCAGACACAGGGAAGGTGGCGGGGAGCTGTTTTTT; CDR3aa: CASRHREGGGELFF
abundance: -; v_gene: TRBV9; d_gene: -; len: 13; j_gene: TRBJ2-3; CDR3nt: TGTGCCAGCAGCGTAGAGCGTCGGGATACGCAGTATTTT; CDR3aa: CASSVERRDTQYF
abundance: once; v_gene: TRBV10-3; d_gene: TRBD2; len: 16; j_gene: TRBJ2-1; CDR3nt: TGTGCCATCAGCGGGACTAGCGGGAGGTTTAACAATGAGCAGTTCTTC; CDR3aa: CAISGTSGRFNNEQFF
abundance: -; v_gene: TRBV6-4; d_gene: TRBD2; len: 16; j_gene: TRBJ2-1; CDR3nt: TGTGCCAGCCAGGATCAAGGACTAGCGGGAGGCAATGAGCAGTTCTTC; CDR3aa: CASQDQGLAGGNEQFF
abundance: -; v_gene: TRBV7-9; d_gene: TRBD1; len: 17; j_gene: TRBJ2-7; CDR3nt: TGTGCCAGCAGCTTAAGCTATGACAGGGGGTTTTCCTACGAGCAGTACTTC; CDR3aa: CASSLSYDRGFSYEQYF
abundance: -; v_gene: TRBV4-3; d_gene: TRBD1; len: 14; j_gene: TRBJ1-2; CDR3nt: TGCGCCAGCAGCTTCGGACAGGGGGACTATGGCTACACCTTC; CDR3aa: CASSFGQGDYGYTF
abundance: -; v_gene: TRBV18; d_gene: -; len: 13; j_gene: TRBJ1-2; CDR3nt: TGTGCCAGCTCACCCGACAGTAACTATGGCTACACCTTC; CDR3aa: CASSPDSNYGYTF
abundance: -; v_gene: TRBV9; d_gene: -; len: 13; j_gene: TRBJ2-6; CDR3nt: TGTGCCAGCAGGAACTCTGGGGCCAACGTCCTGACTTTC; CDR3aa: CASRNSGANVLTF
abundance: -; v_gene: TRBV29-1; d_gene: -; len: 14; j_gene: TRBJ2-2; CDR3nt: TGCAGCGCCGGAACGGCTGCTAGGGGAAAGGAGCTGTTTTTT; CDR3aa: CSAGTAARGKELFF
abundance: -; v_gene: TRBV7-3; d_gene: -; len: 13; j_gene: TRBJ2-5; CDR3nt: TGTGCCAGCAGCCTCCGAAGGGAAGAGACCCAGTACTTC; CDR3aa: CASSLRREETQYF
abundance: -; v_gene: TRBV6-6; d_gene: TRBD2; len: 13; j_gene: TRBJ2-5; CDR3nt: TGTGCCAGCAGTCCCCTGCGGGAGGGAACCCAGTACTTC; CDR3aa: CASSPLREGTQYF
abundance: -; v_gene: TRBV11-3; d_gene: TRBD2; len: 17; j_gene: TRBJ2-3; CDR3nt: TGTGCCAGCAGCGGACTAGCGGGAGGGTCGGGCACAGATACGCAGTATTTT; CDR3aa: CASSGLAGGSGTDTQYF
abundance: -; v_gene: TRBV19; d_gene: -; len: 12; j_gene: TRBJ2-3; CDR3nt: TGTGCCAGTAGTTTCGGGAGTGATACGCAGTATTTT; CDR3aa: CASSFGSDTQYF
abundance: once; v_gene: TRBV19; d_gene: -; len: 14; j_gene: TRBJ1-2; CDR3nt: TGTGCCAGTAGTATGAGTTGGAGCAACTATGGCTACACCTTC; CDR3aa: CASSMSWSNYGYTF
abundance: -; v_gene: TRBV4-3; d_gene: -; len: 15; j_gene: TRBJ1-3; CDR3nt: TGCGCCAGCAGCCAAGACCGGGTCTCTGGAAACACCATATATTTT; CDR3aa: CASSQDRVSGNTIYF
abundance: once; v_gene: TRBV7-2; d_gene: -; len: 14; j_gene: TRBJ2-2; CDR3nt: TGTGCCAGCAGCTTAGTAAAGGGAGCCGGGGAGCTGTTTTTT; CDR3aa: CASSLVKGAGELFF
abundance: -; v_gene: TRBV27; d_gene: -; len: 14; j_gene: TRBJ2-1; CDR3nt: TGTGCCAGCAGCCGACCGGACGGATACAATGAGCAGTTCTTC; CDR3aa: CASSRPDGYNEQFF
abundance: -; v_gene: TRBV4-1; d_gene: TRBD2; len: 18; j_gene: TRBJ2-1; CDR3nt: TGCGCCAGCAGCCCCTGGGGAGCGGGGTCTAGCTCCTACAATGAGCAGTTCTTC; CDR3aa: CASSPWGAGSSSYNEQFF
abundance: -; v_gene: TRBV9; d_gene: TRBD2; len: 16; j_gene: TRBJ2-5; CDR3nt: TGTGCCAGCAGCCTAACGGGGCGGGGGGGACAAGAGACCCAGTACTTC; CDR3aa: CASSLTGRGGQETQYF
abundance: -; v_gene: TRBV7-9; d_gene: -; len: 13; j_gene: TRBJ2-7; CDR3nt: TGTGCCAGCAGCTTACTATCTACCTACGAGCAGTACTTC; CDR3aa: CASSLLSTYEQYF
abundance: -; v_gene: TRBV2; d_gene: -; len: 13; j_gene: TRBJ2-3; CDR3nt: TGTGCCAGCAAGGTAGCCCACACAGATACGCAGTATTTT; CDR3aa: CASKVAHTDTQYF
abundance: -; v_gene: TRBV28; d_gene: -; len: 15; j_gene: TRBJ2-7; CDR3nt: TGTGCCAGCAAGCTAGCTACTACGGGGGCCTACGAGCAGTACTTC; CDR3aa: CASKLATTGAYEQYF
abundance: -; v_gene: TRBV28; d_gene: -; len: 15; j_gene: TRBJ2-5; CDR3nt: TGTGCCAGCAGCTCGGTGGGGGCTGATTTGGAGACCCAGTACTTC; CDR3aa: CASSSVGADLETQYF